Given below is one T cell receptor beta chain in context. Antigen: not known. The CDR3 has 16 residues. Trimming left V 1 base short and J 0 bases short, with 7 bases between. Germline CDR1 is MNHEY and CDR2 is SMNVEV (reference sequence). This entry belongs to a study of blood T cells in healthy people across ages. Points from the study as a whole: Not knowing donor CMV status may have confounded expanded clonotype changes.

A second PCR of roughly 7 to 11 cycles used a sample-barcoded 5' primer and a J-beta primer mix. Using its own MiXCR run on the 5' RACE reads, TCRdb lists one record per CDR3 protein. The table includes 700,000 to 950,000 distinct CDR3 sequences, more than 45% detected once. This clonotype was obtained from a man aged 25-40 years in good health. The material sequenced was blood. The rearrangement uses TRBV27 and TRBJ1-6, with D possibly being TRBD1 (5 bases). The CDR3: CASSLYDSSYNSPLHF. Here the CDR3 DNA reads TGTGCCAGCAGTTTATATGACAGCTCCTATAATTCACCCCTCCACTTT.